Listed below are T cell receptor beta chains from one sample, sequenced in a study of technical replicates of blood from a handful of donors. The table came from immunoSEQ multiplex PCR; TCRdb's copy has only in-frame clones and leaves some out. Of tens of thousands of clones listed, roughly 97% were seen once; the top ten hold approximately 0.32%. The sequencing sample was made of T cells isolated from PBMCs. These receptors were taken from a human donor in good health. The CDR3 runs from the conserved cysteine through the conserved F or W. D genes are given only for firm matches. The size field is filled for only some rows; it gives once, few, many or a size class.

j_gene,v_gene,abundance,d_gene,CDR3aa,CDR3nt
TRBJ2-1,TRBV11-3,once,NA,CASSLARFNEQFF,TGTGCCAGCAGCTTAGCTAGGTTCAATGAGCAGTTCTTC
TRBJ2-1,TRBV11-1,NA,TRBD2,CASSWTSGRAGVEQFF,TGTGCCAGCAGCTGGACTAGCGGGAGGGCCGGAGTTGAGCAGTTCTTC
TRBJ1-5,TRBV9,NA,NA,CASSVVGDSLTGGNQPQHF,TGTGCCAGCAGCGTAGTAGGAGACTCTCTTACGGGGGGCAATCAGCCCCAGCATTTT
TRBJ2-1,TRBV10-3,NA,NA,CAISPELNNEQFF,TGTGCCATCAGTCCAGAATTAAACAATGAGCAGTTCTTC
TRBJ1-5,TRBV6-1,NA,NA,CASSDTGLSNQPQHF,TGTGCCAGCAGTGATACAGGCCTTAGCAATCAGCCCCAGCATTTT
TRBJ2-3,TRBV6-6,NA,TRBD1,CASRGTGADTQYF,TGTGCCAGCAGGGGGACAGGGGCCGATACGCAGTATTTT
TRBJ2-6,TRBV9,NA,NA,CASSVGQLSGANVLTF,TGTGCCAGCAGCGTAGGACAGCTCTCTGGGGCCAACGTCCTGACTTTC
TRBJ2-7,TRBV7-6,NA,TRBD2,CASSHGTIRSYEQYF,TGTGCCAGCAGCCACGGGACTATCCGCTCCTACGAGCAGTACTTC
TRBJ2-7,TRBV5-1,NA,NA,CASSLRRGATYEQYF,TGCGCCAGCAGCTTACGCAGGGGGGCGACCTACGAGCAGTACTTC
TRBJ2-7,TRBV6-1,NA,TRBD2,CASMESGGRYEQYF,TGTGCCAGCATGGAATCCGGCGGGAGGTACGAGCAGTACTTC
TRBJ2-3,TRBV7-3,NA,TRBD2,CASSLLAGADTQYF,TGTGCCAGCAGCTTACTAGCGGGAGCAGATACGCAGTATTTT
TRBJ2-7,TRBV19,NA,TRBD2,CASSIGASGWYEQYF,TGTGCCAGTAGTATAGGGGCTAGCGGATGGTACGAGCAGTACTTC
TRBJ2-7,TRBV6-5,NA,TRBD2,CATTTSGTGEQYF,TGTGCCACCACGACTAGCGGGACAGGCGAGCAGTACTTC
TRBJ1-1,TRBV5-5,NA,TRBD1,CASSPVGQLEAFF,TGTGCCAGCAGCCCCGTGGGACAGCTAGAAGCTTTCTTT
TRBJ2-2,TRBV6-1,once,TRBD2,CASSILAGDGELFF,TGTGCCAGCAGCATACTAGCGGGAGACGGGGAGCTGTTTTTT
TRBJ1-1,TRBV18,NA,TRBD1,CASSQVEWTGPTEAFF,TGTGCCAGCTCACAAGTAGAATGGACAGGGCCAACTGAAGCTTTCTTT
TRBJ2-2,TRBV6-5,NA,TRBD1,CASRRDRDTGELFF,TGTGCCAGCAGGAGGGACAGAGACACCGGGGAGCTGTTTTTT
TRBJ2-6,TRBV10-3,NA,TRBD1,CAISELDRAGFSSGANVLTF,TGTGCCATCAGTGAGCTAGACAGGGCAGGGTTTAGCTCTGGGGCCAACGTCCTGACTTTC
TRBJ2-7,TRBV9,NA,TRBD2,CASSTSGTNYEQYF,TGTGCCAGCAGCACGAGCGGGACCAACTACGAGCAGTACTTC
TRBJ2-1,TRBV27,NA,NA,CATLDLSSGQNEQFF,TGTGCCACCCTGGACCTTTCTTCAGGACAGAATGAGCAGTTCTTC
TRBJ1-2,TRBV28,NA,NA,CASQFSTGYYGYTF,TGTGCCAGCCAATTCTCTACAGGGTACTATGGCTACACCTTC
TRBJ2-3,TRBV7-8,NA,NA,CASSSGIRADTQYF,TGTGCCAGCAGCTCAGGGATAAGGGCAGATACGCAGTATTTT
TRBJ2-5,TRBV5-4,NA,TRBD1,CASSPRTGSFRETQYF,TGTGCCAGCAGCCCCCGGACAGGTAGCTTCCGAGAGACCCAGTACTTC